These 27 T cell receptor beta chains share one sample of origin, sequenced in a study of PD-1 blockade in mismatch repair-deficient tumors. Which antigens these TCRs recognize remains unknown. Using immunoSEQ multiplex PCR, the repertoire was profiled, and TCRdb retains in-frame clones only, with some absent. The repertoire has about 9,200 clones, approximately 86% of them found once; the top ten carry roughly a fifth. Described time point: roughly nine-day in vitro stimulation with candidate neoantigen peptide 2. The source material was cells cultured in vitro, sampled from a patient treated with pembrolizumab. These receptors originate from an adult with mismatch repair-deficient cancer.

This chain joins TRBV25-1 and TRBJ2-1; no firm D call. The CDR3 is 15 amino acids. The V gene's germline CDR1 is MGHDK and CDR2 SYGVNS. The V end lost 3 bases, the J end lost 6 bases, and 15 bases lay between the germline ends. Here the CDR3 DNA reads TGTGCCAGCAGTGAGAGAGCTGCCCTAGGCAATGAGCAGTTCTTC. The encoded protein is CASSERAALGNEQFF.

V gene TRBV5-4 combines with J gene TRBJ1-2; 7 bases match TRBD1. J lost 6 bases, V lost 3 bases, and 8 bases had no gene match. The CDR3 has 14 amino acids. Germline V gives CDR1 SGHNT, CDR2 YYREEE (reference sequence). CDR3: CASSSRQGLDGYTF. For the CDR3, the DNA is TGTGCCAGCAGCTCGCGACAGGGACTGGATGGCTACACCTTC.

The chain links TRBV6-5 to TRBJ1-1; 11 nucleotides line up with TRBD1. Per the germline V gene, CDR1 is MNHEY and CDR2 is SVGAGI. This CDR3 spans 14 amino acids. The trim removed 6 bases at V and 5 bases at J, leaving 5 bases unmatched. The CDR3 loop reads CASSLGQGATEAFF. The CDR3 region has the DNA TGTGCCAGCAGCCTCGGACAGGGGGCGACTGAAGCTTTCTTT.

This chain connects TRBV7-2 to TRBJ2-3; 9 nucleotides align to TRBD2. CDR1 is SGHTA and CDR2 is FQGNSA in the germline V gene. V gave up 3 bases and J gave up 4 bases; unmatched junction bases: 14. The length of the CDR3 is 18 residues. The CDR3 DNA follows: TGTGCCAGCAGCTTGGGCAAGGGTAGCGGGAGACAGGCAGATACGCAGTATTTT. Encoded protein: CASSLGKGSGRQADTQYF.

The chain joins TRBV5-1 to TRBJ1-3; D call uncertain. CDR3 length: 14 amino acids. V shed 4 bases and J shed 0 bases, with 8 bases lying between them. In germline, CDR1 is SGHRS, CDR2 YFSETQ. The CDR3 here is CASSETSSGNTIYF. CDR3 in DNA: TGCGCCAGCAGCGAGACCTCCTCTGGAAACACCATATATTTT.

This rearrangement joins TRBV28 to TRBJ1-6, with 7 nucleotides matching TRBD1. V was pared by 3 bases and J by 5 bases, with 1 base of the junction left unmatched. Germline-derived CDR1 and CDR2 are MDHEN and SYDVKM. This CDR3 has 14 amino acids. The chain's CDR3 is CASSFDRDNSPLHF. The CDR3 DNA sequence: TGTGCCAGCAGTTTCGACAGGGATAATTCACCCCTCCACTTT. The variable domain in full, with the rest retrieved from reference TRBV28 and TRBJ1-6, is DVKVTQSSRYLVKRTGEKVFLECVQDMDHENMFWYRQDPGLGLRLIYFSYDVKMKEKGDIPEGYSVSREKKERFSLILESASTNQTSMYLCASSFDRDNSPLHFGNGTRLTVT.

The J gene is TRBJ2-7, the V gene TRBV18; D gene uncertain. Germline V gene data show CDR1 as KGHSH and CDR2 as LQKENI. The CDR3 covers 13 residues. Trimming left V 1 base short and J 3 bases short, with 7 bases between. The CDR3 coding sequence is TGTGCCAGCTCACCACGACGGAACTACGAGCAGTACTTC. It encodes CASSPRRNYEQYF.

CDR3 coding DNA: TGTGCCAGCAGCTTAGCGGGAGGCCGGGAGACCCAGTACTTC. Translating it yields CASSLAGGRETQYF. The chain is built from TRBV7-2 and TRBJ2-5, with D possibly being TRBD2 (6 bases). V was shortened by 0 bases and J by 5 bases, with 10 bases between the two germline ends. Per the germline V gene, CDR1 is SGHTA and CDR2 is FQGNSA. The CDR3 contains 14 residues.

This clone appeared a few times. The chain carries TRBV2 and TRBJ1-1; D ambiguous. The CDR3 loop spans 13 amino acids. CDR1 and CDR2 from the germline V gene are SNHLY and FYNNEI. The V and J ends lost 4 bases and 0 bases respectively, with 6 bases between them. This chain's CDR3 is CASSVSVNTEAFF. CDR3 DNA: TGTGCCAGCAGTGTATCCGTGAACACTGAAGCTTTCTTT.

This chain links TRBV5-1 with TRBJ1-2; 7 bases align to TRBD1. Germline lookup yields CDR1 SGHRS and CDR2 YFSETQ. The CDR3 has 14 residues. V was pared by 5 bases and J by 4 bases, with 8 bases of the junction left unmatched. The CDR3, as DNA: TGCGCCAGCAGGTTTCAGGGGGGAACCTATGGCTACACCTTC. Translating it yields CASRFQGGTYGYTF. The entire variable domain, with the rest obtained from reference TRBV5-1 and TRBJ1-2, is as follows: KAGVTQTPRYLIKTRGQQVTLSCSPISGHRSVSWYQQTPGQGLQFLFEYFSETQRNKGNFPGRFSGRQFSNSRSEMNVSTLELGDSALYLCASRFQGGTYGYTFGSGTRLTVV.

The chain couples TRBV28 to TRBJ2-7, with D possibly called TRBD1 or TRBD2 (5 bases each). CDR1 is MDHEN and CDR2 is SYDVKM in the germline V gene. The CDR3 is made up of 14 amino acids. With 3 bases removed from V and 2 bases from J, the gap between germline ends came to 11 bases. The CDR3: CASSFGAVPYEQYF. CDR3 in DNA: TGTGCCAGCAGTTTCGGGGCAGTACCCTACGAGCAGTACTTC.

CDR3 nucleotides: TGTGCCATCAGTGAAGACTCGGGGAGGGGGCCCTATGGCTACACCTTC. It codes for CAISEDSGRGPYGYTF. The rearrangement links TRBV10-3 to TRBJ1-2, with 7 bases identical to TRBD1. Germline CDR1 is ENHRY and CDR2 is SYGVKD. With V trimmed by 3 bases and J by 4 bases, 11 bases remained unmatched. The length of the CDR3 is 16 residues.

The chain uses TRBV9 and TRBJ2-3; 10 bases are shared with TRBD2. Germline V gives CDR1 SGDLS, CDR2 YYNGEE. J lost 2 bases, V lost 4 bases, and 13 bases had no gene match. The CDR3 spans 18 residues. The CDR3 region is CASSPVASGSPITDTQYF. CDR3 DNA: TGTGCCAGCAGCCCCGTGGCTAGCGGGAGCCCCATCACAGATACGCAGTATTTT.

This chain links TRBV6-5 with TRBJ1-6; D remains unclear. V lost 7 bases and J lost 9, with 13 bases in between. The germline gives CDR1 MNHEY, CDR2 SVGAGI. The CDR3 is 13 amino acids. This CDR3 reads CASTPDRGSPLHF. CDR3 DNA sequence: TGTGCCAGCACCCCGGACCGCGGTTCACCCCTCCACTTT.

In its sample, this clone ranks as large. The CDR3 DNA is TGTGCCAGCAGCCAAGCGGGACTAGGTCTGTTCTTC. Translated: CASSQAGLGLFF. The genes are TRBV14 and TRBJ2-1; 8 bases are shared with TRBD2. The CDR3 length is 12 residues. V shed 1 base, J shed 15 bases, and the junction held 5 bases outside the gene matches. Germline loops: CDR1 SGHDN, CDR2 FVKESK.

V usage is TRBV19 and J usage is TRBJ2-3; D assignment may be TRBD1 or TRBD2 (5 bases each). Trimming took off 7 bases at V and 4 bases at J, with 21 bases between the two ends. The CDR3 runs 16 residues. Germline V lookup: CDR1 LNHDA, CDR2 SQIVND (reference sequence). CDR3 residues: CASNKPRDARADTQYF. CDR3 nucleotide sequence: TGTGCCAGTAATAAACCCAGGGACGCCCGAGCAGATACGCAGTATTTT.

V and J are TRBV27 and TRBJ1-5; 11 bases line up with TRBD1. Germline values: CDR1 MNHEY, CDR2 SMNVEV (reference sequence). The ends lost 3 bases at V and 8 bases at J; junction bases unmatched: 6. The CDR3 consists of 15 residues. The CDR3: CASSFGQGASEPQHF. CDR3 bases: TGTGCCAGCAGTTTCGGACAGGGGGCCTCGGAGCCCCAGCATTTT.

This rearrangement joins TRBV4-2 to TRBJ2-1; D is unresolved. Deletions cut 1 base from V and 12 bases from J, with 19 bases between. This CDR3 region has 15 residues. Germline V gives CDR1 LGHNA, CDR2 YNFKEQ. CDR3 sequence reads: CASSQALLYDGGQFF. The CDR3 DNA sequence: TGTGCCAGCAGCCAAGCCCTCCTCTACGACGGTGGGCAGTTCTTC.

The chain combines TRBV5-6 with TRBJ2-2, with TRBD2 matching 8 bases. Germline lookup yields CDR1 SGHDT and CDR2 YYEEEE. The CDR3 totals 16 residues. J gave up 2 bases and V 2 bases, and 5 bases lay outside the gene matches. The CDR3 sequence: CASSLAGDLNTGELFF. The CDR3, as DNA: TGTGCCAGCAGCTTAGCGGGAGACTTAAACACCGGGGAGCTGTTTTTT. The full variable domain, with the rest looked up from reference TRBV5-6 and TRBJ2-2, is DAGVTQSPTHLIKTRGQQVTLRCSPKSGHDTVSWYQQALGQGPQFIFQYYEEEERQRGNFPDRFSGHQFPNYSSELNVNALLLGDSALYLCASSLAGDLNTGELFFGEGSRLTVL.

This clone came up a few times. The rearrangement uses TRBV27 and TRBJ1-1; TRBD1 agrees at 8 bases. This CDR3 is built from 15 residues. The ends lost 4 bases at V and 1 base at J; junction bases unmatched: 5. From germline, CDR1 is MNHEY and CDR2 SMNVEV (reference sequence). CDR3 in amino acids: CASSSRTGWNTEAFF. The CDR3 DNA reads as TGTGCCAGCAGTTCGCGGACAGGGTGGAACACTGAAGCTTTCTTT.

This chain links TRBV6-6 with TRBJ2-1; possibly TRBD1 or TRBD2 for D (6 bases each). CDR1 MNHNY and CDR2 SVGAGI come from the germline V gene (reference sequence). The CDR3 length is 13 residues. Trimming took off 9 bases at V and 7 bases at J, with 16 bases between the two ends. The CDR3, as DNA: TGTGCCAGTCAGGGGCCGGGAGCTAATGAGCAGTTCTTC. Its protein product is CASQGPGANEQFF.

The V call is TRBV6-5, the J call TRBJ2-2; D is undetermined. CDR1 is MNHEY and CDR2 is SVGAGI in the germline V gene. V gave up 6 bases and J gave up 2 bases, with 10 bases separating them. The CDR3 spans 14 residues. This chain's CDR3 is CASSRDTNTGELFF. CDR3 in DNA: TGTGCCAGCAGCCGAGACACAAACACCGGGGAGCTGTTTTTT.

The chain is built from TRBV20-1 and TRBJ1-5, with no clear D. Germline V CDR1 and CDR2: DFQATT, SNEGSKA (reference sequence). Trimming shortened V by 2 bases and J by 4 bases, and 3 bases separated the two germline ends. The CDR3 is 11 residues long. CDR3 region: CSARLNQPQHF. The CDR3 bases are TGCAGTGCTAGATTGAATCAGCCCCAGCATTTT.

The chain couples TRBV7-3 to TRBJ2-7; D might be TRBD1 or TRBD2, each matching 5 bases. CDR3 length: 14 residues. Germline V gene data show CDR1 as SGHTA and CDR2 as FQGTGA. Deletions cut 4 bases from V and 4 bases from J, with 14 bases between. The CDR3 region is CASSSGPGAYEQYF. DNA for the CDR3: TGTGCCAGCAGCTCCGGGCCCGGGGCTTACGAGCAGTACTTC. The full variable domain, completed using reference TRBV7-3 and TRBJ2-7, is GAGVSQTPSNKVTEKGKYVELRCDPISGHTALYWYRQSLGQGPEFLIYFQGTGAADDSGLPNDRFFAVRPEGSVSTLKIQRTERGDSAVYLCASSSGPGAYEQYFGPGTRLTVT.

The chain uses TRBV5-4 and TRBJ2-7, with D perhaps TRBD1 (5 bases). Germline V lookup: CDR1 SGHNT, CDR2 YYREEE (reference sequence). This CDR3 spans 14 amino acids. Trimming stripped 0 bases from V and 2 bases from J, with 9 bases between. This chain's CDR3 is CASSLEAGPYEQYF. DNA of the CDR3: TGTGCCAGCAGCTTGGAAGCAGGGCCCTACGAGCAGTACTTC.

The chain links TRBV27 to TRBJ2-3; 10 bases line up with TRBD2. Germline V gene lookup returns CDR1 MNHEY and CDR2 SMNVEV (reference sequence). The CDR3 totals 16 residues. Losses at the gene ends were 4 bases for V and 2 bases for J; bases not matched to a gene: 6. CDR3 loop: CASSSIAGGDTDTQYF. CDR3 nucleotide sequence: TGTGCCAGCAGTTCAATAGCGGGAGGTGACACAGATACGCAGTATTTT.

The CDR3 loop reads CASSLGPEGYNEQFF. The CDR3 DNA reads TGTGCCAGCAGCTTAGGCCCAGAGGGGTACAATGAGCAGTTCTTC. The chain couples TRBV11-2 to TRBJ2-1, with D perhaps matching TRBD1 or TRBD2 (5 bases each). Between the trimmed V and J ends, which lost 1 base and 4 bases, there was a span of 11 bases. CDR3 size: 15 residues. Germline lookup yields CDR1 SGHAT and CDR2 FQNNGV.